Presented here are 3 T cell receptor beta chains from one specimen sequenced in a study of metastatic and nonmetastatic thyroid tumors. MiXCR reprocessed the PCR reads for TCRdb. This table has 15,000 to 20,000 clones, just over 30% appearing once. Ahead of thyroid surgery, no patient had received treatment of any kind. The sample consisted of blood. The receptors shown here come from a female donor with papillary thyroid cancer or a benign thyroid nodule (not recorded which). Some clones in this sample may be carry-over from other donors' samples.

In its sample, this clone ranks as medium-sized. The chain couples TRBV6-2 or TRBV6-3 to TRBJ1-2, with TRBD1 matching 7 bases. Germline CDR1 MNHEY, CDR2 SVGEGT. Trimming at V came to 6 bases and at J to 8 bases, leaving 12 bases not matched to a gene. This CDR3 has 14 amino acids. The CDR3 DNA is TGTGCCAGCAGGGAGACAGGGACCGAAGAGGGCTACACCTTC. The encoded protein is CASRETGTEEGYTF.

V gene TRBV7-8 combines with J gene TRBJ1-1; D is perhaps TRBD1 (6 bases). With 2 bases removed from V and 1 base from J, the gap between germline ends came to 14 bases. There are 16 residues in the CDR3. The germline V gene encodes CDR1 SGHVS and CDR2 FQNEAQ. CDR3 bases: TGTGCCAGCAGCTTACTTTGGGGGCGCGGGAACACTGAAGCTTTCTTT. The encoded protein is CASSLLWGRGNTEAFF.

This clone was seen a single time. The rearrangement joins TRBV30 to TRBJ1-5; 10 bases are a match to TRBD1. The CDR3 covers 14 residues. The V gene's germline CDR1 is GTSNPN and CDR2 SVGIG (reference sequence). J gave up 6 bases and V 0 bases, and 2 bases lay outside the gene matches. This CDR3 is CAWSVRDRGQPQHF. CDR3 DNA sequence: TGTGCCTGGAGTGTAAGGGACAGGGGTCAGCCCCAGCATTTT.